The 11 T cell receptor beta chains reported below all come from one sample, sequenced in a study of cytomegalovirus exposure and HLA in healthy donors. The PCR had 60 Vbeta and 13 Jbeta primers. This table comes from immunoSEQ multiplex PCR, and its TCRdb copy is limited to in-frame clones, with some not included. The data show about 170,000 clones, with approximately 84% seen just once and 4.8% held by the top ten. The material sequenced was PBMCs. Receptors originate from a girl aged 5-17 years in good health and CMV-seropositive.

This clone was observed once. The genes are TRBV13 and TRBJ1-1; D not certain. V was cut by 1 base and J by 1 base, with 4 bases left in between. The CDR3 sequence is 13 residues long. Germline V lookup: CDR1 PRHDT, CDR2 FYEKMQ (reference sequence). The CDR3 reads CASSLEQNTEAFF. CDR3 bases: TGTGCCAGCAGCTTAGAACAGAACACTGAAGCTTTCTTT.

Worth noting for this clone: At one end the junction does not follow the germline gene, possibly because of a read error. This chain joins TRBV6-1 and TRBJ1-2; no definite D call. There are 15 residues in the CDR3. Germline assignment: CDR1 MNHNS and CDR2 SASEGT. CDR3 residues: CASSESHLSGYVYTF. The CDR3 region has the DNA TGTGCCAGCAGTGAAAGCCATCTATCGGGGTATGTCTACACCTTC.

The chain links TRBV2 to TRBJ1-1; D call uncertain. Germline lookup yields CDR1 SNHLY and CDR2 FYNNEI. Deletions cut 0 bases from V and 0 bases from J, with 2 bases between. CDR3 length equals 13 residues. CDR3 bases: TGTGCCAGCAGTGAAGCCGTGAACACTGAAGCTTTCTTT. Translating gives CASSEAVNTEAFF.

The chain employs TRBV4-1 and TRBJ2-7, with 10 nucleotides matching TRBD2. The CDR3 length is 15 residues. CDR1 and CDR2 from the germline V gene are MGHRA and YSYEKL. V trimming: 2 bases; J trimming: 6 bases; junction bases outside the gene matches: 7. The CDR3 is CASSQRSGGAGEQYF. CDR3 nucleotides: TGCGCCAGCAGCCAACGGAGCGGGGGGGCGGGCGAGCAGTACTTC.

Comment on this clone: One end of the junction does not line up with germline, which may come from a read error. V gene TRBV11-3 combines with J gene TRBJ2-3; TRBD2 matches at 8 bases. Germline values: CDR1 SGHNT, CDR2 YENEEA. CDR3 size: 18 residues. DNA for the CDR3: TGTGCCAGCGGCTTCTATAGCGGGAATGGGTATGGGACAGATACGCAGTATTTT. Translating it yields CASGFYSGNGYGTDTQYF.

The chain's CDR3 is CASSEARGGSPLHF. The CDR3 coding sequence is TGTGCCAGTAGTGAGGCCAGGGGTGGATCACCCCTCCACTTT. The chain joins TRBV19 to TRBJ1-6, with a weak D call TRBD1 (6 bases). Trimming left V 5 bases short and J 10 bases short, with 15 bases between. There are 14 residues in the CDR3. Germline CDR1 reads LNHDA; CDR2 reads SQIVND (reference sequence).

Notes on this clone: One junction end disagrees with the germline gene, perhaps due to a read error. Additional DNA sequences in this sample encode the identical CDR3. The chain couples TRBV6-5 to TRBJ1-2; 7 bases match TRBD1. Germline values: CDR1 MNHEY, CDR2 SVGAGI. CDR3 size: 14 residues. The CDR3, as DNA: TGTGCCAGCAAGGCACAGGGGTTCGACTACGGCTACACCTTC. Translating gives CASKAQGFDYGYTF.

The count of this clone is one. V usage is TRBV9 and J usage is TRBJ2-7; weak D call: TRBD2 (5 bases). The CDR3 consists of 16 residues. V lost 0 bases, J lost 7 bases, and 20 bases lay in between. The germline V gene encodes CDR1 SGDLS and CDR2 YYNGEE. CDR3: CASSVAFEGSPLEQYF. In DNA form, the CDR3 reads TGTGCCAGCAGCGTAGCCTTTGAGGGTTCCCCCTTGGAGCAGTACTTC.

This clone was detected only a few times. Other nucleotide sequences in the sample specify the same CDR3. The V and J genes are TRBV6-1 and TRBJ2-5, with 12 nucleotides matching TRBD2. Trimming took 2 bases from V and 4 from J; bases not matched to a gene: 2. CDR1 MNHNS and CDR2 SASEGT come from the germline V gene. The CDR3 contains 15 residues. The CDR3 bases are TGTGCCAGCAGTGAACTAGCGGGGGGGCCAGAGACCCAGTACTTC. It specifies CASSELAGGPETQYF.

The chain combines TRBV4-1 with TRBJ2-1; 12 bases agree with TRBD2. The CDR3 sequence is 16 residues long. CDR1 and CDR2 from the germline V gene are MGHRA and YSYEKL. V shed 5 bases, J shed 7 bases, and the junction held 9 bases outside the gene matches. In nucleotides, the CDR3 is TGCGCCAGCAGCTTACAACTAGCGGGGGGCCTTAATGAGCAGTTCTTC. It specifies CASSLQLAGGLNEQFF.

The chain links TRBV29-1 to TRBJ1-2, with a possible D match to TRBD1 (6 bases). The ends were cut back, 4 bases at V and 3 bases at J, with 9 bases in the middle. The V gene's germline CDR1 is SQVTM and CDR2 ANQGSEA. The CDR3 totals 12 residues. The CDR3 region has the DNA TGCAGCGTTGTAAAGGGGGACTATGGCTACACCTTC. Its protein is CSVVKGDYGYTF.